Each of the 13 T cell receptor beta chains below was sequenced from the same sample in a study of response to subunit inactivated influenza vaccine. TCRdb itself ran the RT-PCR reads through MiXCR, one entry per CDR3 protein. This table holds 450,000 to 600,000 distinct CDR3 sequences, about 8% found once. The source material was PBMCs from blood, sampled less than 25 months after vaccination. The receptors derive from a man aged 45 to 75 who received an inactivated influenza vaccine.

This clonotype was found a few times. The J gene is TRBJ1-2, the V gene TRBV12-3 or TRBV12-4; 7 nucleotides line up with TRBD1. V was clipped by 5 bases and J by 8 bases; unmatched bases: 11. The CDR3 is 14 amino acids. The CDR3 sequence: CASSPNAQGGGYTF. CDR3 coding DNA: TGTGCCAGCAGTCCTAACGCCCAGGGGGGAGGCTACACCTTC.

This clonotype showed up just a few times. The chain recombines TRBV5-1 with TRBJ2-3; 8 bases line up with TRBD2. Trimming took 4 bases from V and 1 from J; bases not matched to a gene: 5. The CDR3 sequence is 15 residues long. The germline V gene has CDR1 SGHRS and CDR2 YFSETQ. CDR3 nucleotides: TGCGCCAGCAGCGTTAGCGGGGTGGGCACAGATACGCAGTATTTT. It codes for CASSVSGVGTDTQYF.

This clonotype was counted only a few times. The chain carries TRBV7-2 and TRBJ1-6; perhaps TRBD1 as D (5 bases). Germline CDR1 SGHTA, CDR2 FQGNSA. CDR3 length: 12 residues. The V end was cut by 5 bases, the J end by 7 bases, with 6 bases between. The CDR3 loop reads CASSKGNSPLHF. The DNA for the CDR3 is TGTGCCAGCAGCAAGGGGAATTCACCCCTCCACTTT.

The rearrangement joins TRBV18 to TRBJ2-7, with D possibly being TRBD1 or TRBD2 (5 bases each). Germline lookup yields CDR1 KGHSH and CDR2 LQKENI. CDR3 length: 12 amino acids. V gave up 9 bases and J gave up 12 bases, with 21 bases separating them. The CDR3: CASGPNEGQWYF. The CDR3 region has the DNA TGTGCCAGTGGACCCAACGAGGGGCAGTGGTACTTC.

This clonotype was detected only a few times. DNA for the CDR3: TGTGCCAGCAGCCAACCGAATACAGGGTATGAGCAGTTCTTC. Translating it yields CASSQPNTGYEQFF. The V and J genes are TRBV4-2 and TRBJ2-1; D is possibly TRBD1 (6 bases). Germline V CDR1 and CDR2: LGHNA, YNFKEQ. The CDR3 sequence is 14 residues long. The germline V and J ends were trimmed by 2 bases and 8 bases, with 13 bases remaining between them.

This clonotype was seen more than once but under ten times. The chain recombines TRBV5-1 with TRBJ2-1; 8 bases are shared with TRBD2. Germline V gene sequence: CDR1 SGHRS, CDR2 YFSETQ. The ends lost 0 bases at V and 7 bases at J; junction bases unmatched: 6. The CDR3 covers 15 residues. The CDR3 region has the DNA TGCGCCAGCAGCTTGGCCGGGGGGGCCCGTAATGAGCAGTTCTTC. Protein product: CASSLAGGARNEQFF.

The V and J genes are TRBV4-1 and TRBJ2-5, with D perhaps matching TRBD1 (6 bases). V lost 5 bases, J lost 1 base, and 14 bases lay in between. The CDR3 totals 15 residues. The V gene's germline CDR1 is MGHRA and CDR2 YSYEKL. CDR3 DNA: TGCGCCAGCAGCTCAGCCGGGACACTCCAAGAGACCCAGTACTTC. Translated: CASSSAGTLQETQYF.

This chain joins TRBV24-1 and TRBJ2-5; 13 positions agree with TRBD2. Unmatched junction bases numbered 13, after V lost 9 bases and J lost 4 bases. CDR3 size: 17 residues. Looked up from germline, CDR1 is KGHDR and CDR2 is SFDVKD. CDR3 sequence: CATGTLTGLAGRETQYF. CDR3 nucleotides: TGTGCCACCGGAACCCTCACGGGACTAGCGGGGCGAGAGACCCAGTACTTC.

Comments on this clonotype: At one end the junction does not follow the germline gene, possibly because of a read error. This chain links TRBV7-2 with TRBJ1-2; D possibly corresponds to TRBD1 (5 bases). This CDR3 spans 15 amino acids. CDR1 SGHTA and CDR2 FQGNSA come from the germline V gene. This CDR3 reads CASSLTRQPNYSYTF. DNA of the CDR3: TGTGCCAGCAGCTTGACCCGACAGCCTAACTATAGCTACACCTTC.

This clonotype has just a few counts. V usage is TRBV4-2 and J usage is TRBJ2-1; TRBD2 is a possible D gene (7 bases). Germline CDR1 is LGHNA and CDR2 is YNFKEQ. The V end lost 0 bases, the J end lost 3 bases, and 12 bases lay between the germline ends. This CDR3 has 16 amino acids. The CDR3 DNA follows: TGTGCCAGCAGCCAAGATTTCGGGGGGCACTACAATGAGCAGTTCTTC. Amino acid sequence: CASSQDFGGHYNEQFF.

There are a few counts of this clonotype. The chain joins TRBV7-2 to TRBJ2-3; D not certain. The CDR3 totals 14 residues. CDR1 is SGHTA and CDR2 is FQGNSA in the germline V gene. The V end was cut by 1 base, the J end by 1 base, with 6 bases between. CDR3 amino acids: CASSLGIGTDTQYF. CDR3 DNA: TGTGCCAGCAGCTTAGGTATTGGCACAGATACGCAGTATTTT.

This clonotype has only a few counts. The V and J genes are TRBV4-3 and TRBJ1-6; D is unclear. Deletions cut 0 bases from V and 7 bases from J, with 16 bases between. The CDR3 runs to 17 residues. CDR1 is LGHNA, CDR2 YSLEER, per germline. The CDR3 DNA follows: TGCGCCAGCAGCCAAGATTCCTGGACGGTGGAAAATTCACCCCTCCACTTT. Translating it yields CASSQDSWTVENSPLHF.

This clonotype was detected a few times. This sequence joins TRBV3-1 and TRBJ2-4, with 8 bases matching TRBD1. V was pared by 1 base and J by 8 bases, with 4 bases of the junction left unmatched. The CDR3 has 14 amino acids. Germline assignment: CDR1 LGHDT and CDR2 YNNKEL (reference sequence). The CDR3, as DNA: TGTGCCAGCAGCCAAGGGACAGGGACGGACATTCAGTACTTC. It yields the protein CASSQGTGTDIQYF. The full variable domain, rest sourced from reference TRBV3-1 and TRBJ2-4, is DTAVSQTPKYLVTQMGNDKSIKCEQNLGHDTMYWYKQDSKKFLKIMFSYNNKELIINETVPNRFSPKSPDKAHLNLHINSLELGDSAVYFCASSQGTGTDIQYFGAGTRLSVL.